The rows below give T cell receptor beta chains drawn from one sample of a study of blood T cell repertoires in COVID-19. Generated by immunoSEQ multiplex PCR, the TCRdb table keeps only in-frame clones and is missing some. In the table there are 20,000 to 25,000 clones, 75% to 90% of which are singletons. Sequencing was carried out using peripheral blood. These receptors all come from a woman older than 75 with acute or convalescent COVID-19. CDR3s include the opening cysteine and the closing phenylalanine or tryptophan. A D gene is named only where the DNA matches it firmly. Clone size is not always given. Where it is, it says once, few, many or a class for expanded clones.

clone size,D gene,V gene,J gene,CDR3 protein,CDR3 DNA
few,NA,TRBV2,TRBJ1-5,CASSGGYYQPQHF,TGTGCCAGCAGTGGAGGGTACTATCAGCCCCAGCATTTT
once,NA,TRBV6-5,TRBJ2-7,CASSRHDGGYEQYF,TGTGCCAGCAGTCGGCACGACGGGGGCTACGAGCAGTACTTC
once,NA,TRBV30,TRBJ2-2,CAWSPLNTGELFF,TGTGCCTGGAGCCCTCTTAACACCGGGGAGCTGTTTTTT
NA,NA,TRBV30,TRBJ1-1,CAWCTRRGTEAFF,TGTGCCTGGTGTACTCGGAGGGGAACTGAAGCTTTCTTT
NA,TRBD2,TRBV5-4,TRBJ2-2,CASSPGGGHTGELFF,TGTGCCAGCAGCCCGGGCGGGGGGCACACCGGGGAGCTGTTTTTT
NA,TRBD1,TRBV7-2,TRBJ2-1,CASSSDRVSYNEQFF,TGTGCCAGCAGTTCCGACAGGGTATCCTACAATGAGCAGTTCTTC
NA,TRBD2,TRBV14,TRBJ2-1,CASSHPSGGAYNEQFF,TGTGCCAGCAGCCACCCAAGCGGGGGGGCCTACAATGAGCAGTTCTTC
many,TRBD1,TRBV7-2,TRBJ2-1,CASSYRGSNNEQFF,TGTGCCAGCAGCTACAGGGGGTCTAACAATGAGCAGTTCTTC
NA,NA,TRBV30,TRBJ2-5,CAWSEPRRETQYF,TGTGCCTGGAGTGAACCGAGGAGAGAGACCCAGTACTTC
NA,TRBD1,TRBV6-5,TRBJ1-3,CASSSGQGLSGNTIYF,TGTGCCAGCAGTTCCGGACAGGGCCTCTCTGGAAACACCATATATTTT
NA,TRBD1,TRBV7-2,TRBJ1-1,CASSLASPTGVTEAFF,TGTGCCAGCAGCTTAGCCTCCCCGACAGGGGTCACTGAAGCTTTCTTT
NA,TRBD1,TRBV9,TRBJ2-3,CASSVDEGQVTDTQYF,TGTGCCAGCAGCGTAGATGAGGGACAGGTGACAGATACGCAGTATTTT
NA,NA,TRBV6-1,TRBJ1-4,CASSEGGQGYEKLFF,TGTGCCAGCAGTGAGGGGGGGCAGGGGTATGAAAAACTGTTTTTT
NA,TRBD1,TRBV7-9,TRBJ1-4,CASSLEDRGGVFYF,TGTGCCAGCAGCTTAGAAGACAGGGGAGGAGTGTTCTATTTT
NA,TRBD2,TRBV19,TRBJ2-2,CASSRKGGVGGELFF,TGTGCCAGTAGTAGAAAGGGAGGGGTCGGCGGGGAGCTGTTTTTT
NA,NA,TRBV6-4,TRBJ1-5,CASFLEPQHF,TGTGCCAGCTTCCTAGAGCCCCAGCATTTT
few,NA,TRBV6-1,TRBJ1-2,CASSEARLYGYTF,TGTGCCAGCAGTGAAGCGAGACTCTATGGCTACACCTTC
NA,NA,TRBV29-1,TRBJ1-2,CSVEDRGGYTF,TGCAGCGTTGAGGACAGAGGCGGCTACACCTTC
NA,TRBD1,TRBV6-5,TRBJ1-2,CASSYSGTGANYGYTF,TGTGCCAGCAGTTACTCAGGGACAGGGGCTAACTATGGCTACACCTTC
NA,NA,TRBV12-1,TRBJ2-1,CASSSRGGWYNEQFF,TGTGCCAGCAGCTCCCGAGGGGGTTGGTACAATGAGCAGTTCTTC
NA,NA,TRBV9,TRBJ1-5,CASSVEKGRGGNQPQHF,TGTGCCAGCAGCGTAGAAAAGGGCAGGGGAGGCAATCAGCCCCAGCATTTT
NA,TRBD2,TRBV5-4,TRBJ2-1,CASSLSGTSGSWRDEQFF,TGTGCCAGCAGCTTGTCCGGGACTAGCGGGAGTTGGCGCGATGAGCAGTTCTTC
few,NA,TRBV25-1,TRBJ2-1,CASSEHLGDDNEQFF,TGTGCCAGCAGTGAACATTTAGGGGATGACAATGAGCAGTTCTTC
few,TRBD2,TRBV4-3,TRBJ2-1,CASSQDGTSYNEQFF,TGCGCCAGCAGCCAAGATGGGACTAGCTACAATGAGCAGTTCTTC
NA,NA,TRBV7-2,TRBJ1-6,CASSLGYINSPLHF,TGTGCCAGCAGCTTAGGTTACATTAATTCACCCCTCCACTTT
NA,TRBD1,TRBV5-1,TRBJ1-3,CASSPAGQVFSGNTIYF,TGCGCCAGCAGCCCGGCGGGACAGGTGTTCTCTGGAAACACCATATATTTT
NA,NA,TRBV5-4,TRBJ2-6,CASSLYSGANVLTF,TGTGCCAGCAGCTTATACTCTGGGGCCAACGTCCTGACTTTC
NA,NA,TRBV27,TRBJ1-6,CASSSTQGSNSPLHF,TGTGCCAGCAGTTCGACACAGGGTTCGAATTCACCCCTCCACTTT
NA,NA,TRBV6-2/TRBV6-3,TRBJ1-5,CASSYSVAGSLQPQHF,TGTGCCAGCAGTTACTCGGTGGCAGGCAGCCTCCAGCCCCAGCATTTT
NA,NA,TRBV5-5,TRBJ2-2,CASSGAIAGELFF,TGTGCCAGCAGCGGAGCGATAGCCGGGGAGCTGTTTTTT
few,NA,TRBV7-9,TRBJ1-2,CASSLVQGIGYGYTF,TGTGCCAGCAGCTTAGTTCAGGGGATCGGGTATGGCTACACCTTC
NA,NA,TRBV9,TRBJ2-3,CASSTYRNSSTDTQYF,TGTGCCAGCAGCACCTACAGAAACTCTAGCACAGATACGCAGTATTTT
NA,NA,TRBV30,TRBJ1-1,CAWRSPGTWEDTEAFF,TGTGCCTGGCGGAGCCCTGGGACCTGGGAGGACACTGAAGCTTTCTTT
NA,TRBD1,TRBV7-2,TRBJ2-1,CASSLGGQYYNEQFF,TGTGCCAGCAGCTTAGGGGGACAGTACTACAATGAGCAGTTCTTC